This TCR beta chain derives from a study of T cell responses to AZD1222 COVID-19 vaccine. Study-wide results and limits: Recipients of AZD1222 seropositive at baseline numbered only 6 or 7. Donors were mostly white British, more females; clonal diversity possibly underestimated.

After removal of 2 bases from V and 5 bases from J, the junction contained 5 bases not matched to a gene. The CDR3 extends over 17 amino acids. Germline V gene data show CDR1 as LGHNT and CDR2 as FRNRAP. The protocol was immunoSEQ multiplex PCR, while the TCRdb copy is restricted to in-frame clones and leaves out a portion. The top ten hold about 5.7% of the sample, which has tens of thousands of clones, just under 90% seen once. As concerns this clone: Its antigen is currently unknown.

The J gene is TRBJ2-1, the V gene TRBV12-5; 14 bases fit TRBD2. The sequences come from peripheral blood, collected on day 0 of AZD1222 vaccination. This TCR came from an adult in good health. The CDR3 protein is CASGLRLAGGPDNEQFF. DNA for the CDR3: TGTGCTAGTGGTTTGCGACTAGCGGGGGGGCCGGACAATGAGCAGTTCTTC.